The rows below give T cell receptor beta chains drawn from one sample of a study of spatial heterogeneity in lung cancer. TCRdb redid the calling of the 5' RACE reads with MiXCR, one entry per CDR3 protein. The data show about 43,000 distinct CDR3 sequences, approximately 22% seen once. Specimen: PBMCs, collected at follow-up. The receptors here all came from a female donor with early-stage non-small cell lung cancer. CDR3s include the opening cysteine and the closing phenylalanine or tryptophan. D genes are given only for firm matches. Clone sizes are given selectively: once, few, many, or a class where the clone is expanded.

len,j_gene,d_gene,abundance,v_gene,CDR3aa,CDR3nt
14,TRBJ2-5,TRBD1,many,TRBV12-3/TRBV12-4,CASSGDRGAETQYF,TGTGCCAGCAGCGGTGACAGGGGGGCTGAGACCCAGTACTTC
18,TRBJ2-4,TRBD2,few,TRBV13,CASSLGPTSGNPRNIQYF,TGTGCCAGCAGCTTAGGCCCAACTAGCGGAAACCCGAGGAACATTCAGTACTTC
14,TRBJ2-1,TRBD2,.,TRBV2,CASKERESTNEQFF,TGTGCCAGCAAGGAGCGGGAGAGTACAAATGAGCAGTTCTTC
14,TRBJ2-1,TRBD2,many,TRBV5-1,CASSLIAGNNEQFF,TGCGCCAGCAGCTTGATAGCGGGGAACAATGAGCAGTTCTTC
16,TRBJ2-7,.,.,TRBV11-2,CASSLGGFPSSYEQYF,TGTGCCAGCAGCTTAGGGGGTTTTCCGAGCTCCTACGAGCAGTACTTC
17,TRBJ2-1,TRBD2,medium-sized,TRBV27,CASTFLTRLAEYNEQFF,TGTGCCAGCACCTTCTTAACGCGGCTAGCGGAGTACAATGAGCAGTTCTTC
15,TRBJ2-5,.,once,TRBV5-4,CASSSPYLTQETQYF,TGTGCCAGCAGTTCGCCTTACCTCACCCAAGAGACCCAGTACTTC
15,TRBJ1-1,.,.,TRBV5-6,CASSPDRTFNAEAFF,TGTGCCAGCAGCCCGGACAGAACCTTTAATGCTGAAGCTTTCTTT
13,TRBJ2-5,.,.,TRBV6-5,CASSYGRGETQYF,TGTGCCAGCAGTTATGGGAGAGGAGAGACCCAGTACTTC
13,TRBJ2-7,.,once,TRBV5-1,CASSSESGREQYF,TGCGCCAGCAGCTCAGAAAGCGGCAGAGAGCAGTACTTC
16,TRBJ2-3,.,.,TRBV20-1,CSARDSRRGDTDTQYF,TGCAGTGCTAGAGATTCCCGCAGGGGCGATACAGATACGCAGTATTTT
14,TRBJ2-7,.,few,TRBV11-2,CASSVVRVLYEQYF,TGTGCCAGCAGTGTGGTACGGGTGCTTTACGAGCAGTACTTC
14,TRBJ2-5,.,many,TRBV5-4,CASSSPRGVETQYF,TGTGCCAGCAGTTCCCCCAGGGGGGTAGAGACCCAGTACTTC
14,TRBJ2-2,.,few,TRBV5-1,CASSLISFSGELFF,TGCGCCAGCAGCTTGATATCCTTTTCCGGGGAGCTGTTTTTT
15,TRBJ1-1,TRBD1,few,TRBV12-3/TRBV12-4,CASSLTGGAVGEAFF,TGTGCCAGCAGTCTAACAGGGGGCGCGGTGGGTGAAGCTTTCTTT
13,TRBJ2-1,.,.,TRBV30,CAWSVRLINEQFF,TGTGCCTGGAGTGTACGGTTGATAAATGAGCAGTTCTTC
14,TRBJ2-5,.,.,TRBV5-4,CASSGKGAGETQYF,TGTGCCAGCAGCGGGAAAGGGGCAGGCGAGACCCAGTACTTC
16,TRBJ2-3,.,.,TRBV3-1,CASSQGRSGEGDTQYF,TGTGCCAGCAGCCAAGGCCGGAGCGGAGAAGGGGATACGCAGTATTTT
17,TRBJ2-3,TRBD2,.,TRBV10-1,CASSGWTSGSTTDTQYF,TGCGCCAGCAGTGGTTGGACTAGCGGGAGTACGACAGATACGCAGTATTTT
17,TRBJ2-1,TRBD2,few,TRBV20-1,CSARDRLAASSYNEQFF,TGCAGTGCTAGAGATCGGCTAGCGGCCAGCTCCTACAATGAGCAGTTCTTC
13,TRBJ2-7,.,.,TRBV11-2,CASSPDISYEQYF,TGTGCCAGCAGCCCGGACATCTCCTACGAGCAGTACTTC
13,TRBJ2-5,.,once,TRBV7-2,CASSPKLTRAQYF,TGTGCCAGCAGCCCAAAGCTGACTAGGGCCCAGTACTTC
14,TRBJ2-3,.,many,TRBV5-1,CASSWGLISDTQYF,TGCGCCAGCAGCTGGGGCCTTATAAGTGATACGCAGTATTTT
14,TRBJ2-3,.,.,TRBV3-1,CASSQLTGTDTQYF,TGTGCCAGCAGCCAACTGACTGGCACAGATACGCAGTATTTT
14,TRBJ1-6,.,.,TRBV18,CASSPEQANSPLHF,TGTGCCAGCTCACCAGAACAGGCTAATTCACCCCTCCACTTT
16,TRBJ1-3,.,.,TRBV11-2,CASSLLGHAAGNTIYF,TGTGCCAGCAGCTTATTGGGGCACGCGGCTGGAAACACCATATATTTT
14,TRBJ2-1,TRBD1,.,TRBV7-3,CASSSGTEKGEQFF,TGTGCCAGCAGCTCCGGGACAGAAAAGGGTGAGCAGTTCTTC
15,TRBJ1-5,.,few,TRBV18,CASSPSGSGNQPQHF,TGTGCCAGCTCACCATCGGGATCCGGCAATCAGCCCCAGCATTTT
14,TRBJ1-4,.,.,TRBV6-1,CASSEVQLGQKLFF,TGTGCCAGCAGTGAAGTCCAGCTTGGTCAAAAACTGTTTTTT
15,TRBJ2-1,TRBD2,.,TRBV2,CASSERFSGSHEQFF,TGTGCCAGCAGTGAACGGTTTAGCGGGTCCCATGAGCAGTTCTTC
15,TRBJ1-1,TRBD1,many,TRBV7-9,CASSRRGDSNVEAFF,TGTGCCAGCAGCCGACGCGGGGACAGCAATGTTGAAGCTTTCTTT
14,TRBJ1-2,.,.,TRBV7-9,CASSLNHREAGYTF,TGTGCCAGCAGCTTAAATCACAGGGAGGCTGGCTACACCTTC
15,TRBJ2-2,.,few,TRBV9,CASSVGGPPTGELFF,TGTGCCAGCAGCGTAGGCGGGCCCCCCACCGGGGAGCTGTTTTTT
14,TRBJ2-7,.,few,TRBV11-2,CASSPTRHSYEQYF,TGTGCCAGCAGCCCTACTCGACACTCCTACGAGCAGTACTTC
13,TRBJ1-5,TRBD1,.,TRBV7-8,CASSRDRDQPQHF,TGTGCCAGCAGTCGGGACAGGGATCAGCCCCAGCATTTT
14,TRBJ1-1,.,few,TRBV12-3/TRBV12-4,CASRPDGMYTEAFF,TGTGCCAGCAGACCGGACGGGATGTACACTGAAGCTTTCTTT
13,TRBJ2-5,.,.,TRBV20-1,CSADSGYQETQYF,TGCAGTGCTGATAGCGGATACCAAGAGACCCAGTACTTC
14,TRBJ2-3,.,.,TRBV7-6,CASSLAVLGDTQYF,TGTGCCAGCAGCTTAGCAGTTCTGGGGGATACGCAGTATTTT
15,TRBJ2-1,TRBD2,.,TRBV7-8,CASSSRLAGVNEQFF,TGTGCCAGCAGCTCCCGACTAGCGGGAGTTAATGAGCAGTTCTTC
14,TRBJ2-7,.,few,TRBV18,CASSPRGSWDEQYF,TGTGCCAGCTCACCACGCGGGTCCTGGGACGAGCAGTACTTC
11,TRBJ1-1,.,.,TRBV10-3,CASSTGTEAFF,TGTGCCAGCTCGACGGGCACTGAAGCTTTCTTT
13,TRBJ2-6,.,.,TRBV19,CASSNQSTNVLTF,TGTGCCAGTAGTAACCAGTCGACCAACGTCCTGACTTTC
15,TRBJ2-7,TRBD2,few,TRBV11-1,CASSFSGEANYEQYF,TGTGCCAGCAGCTTTAGCGGGGAAGCCAACTACGAGCAGTACTTC
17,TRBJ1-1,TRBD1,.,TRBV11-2,CASSLLQGRRGNTEAFF,TGTGCCAGCAGCTTACTACAGGGGAGAAGAGGGAACACTGAAGCTTTCTTT
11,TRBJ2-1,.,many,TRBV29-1,CSVSGYNEQFF,TGCAGCGTTTCGGGATACAATGAGCAGTTCTTC
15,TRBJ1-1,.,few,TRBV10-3,CAISFDMAGNTEAFF,TGTGCCATCAGCTTCGACATGGCGGGGAACACTGAAGCTTTCTTT
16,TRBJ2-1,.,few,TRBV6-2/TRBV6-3,CASRLALADTYNEQFF,TGTGCCAGCCGACTTGCCTTAGCGGACACCTACAATGAGCAGTTCTTC